A single sample gave rise to the 30 T cell receptor beta chains below, sequenced in a study of Ad26.COV2.S vaccination and SARS-CoV-2 variants. Treatment meaning: roughly 19 received Ad26.COV2.S at low or high dose, single or two shots; about 5 received placebo; per-sample allocation not given. Sampling was done on day 63 after the first vaccine or placebo injection. This table comes from immunoSEQ multiplex PCR, and its TCRdb copy is limited to in-frame clones, with some not included. The sample holds about 440,000 clones, 80% to 95% seen once. This material consisted of peripheral blood, taken in a trial of Ad26.COV2.S vaccine versus placebo. Receptor source: a person aged 18-60 years who received the Ad26.COV2.S COVID-19 vaccine or a placebo.

The J gene is TRBJ2-2, the V gene TRBV18; D is perhaps TRBD1 (5 bases). The CDR3 totals 15 residues. CDR1 and CDR2 (germline): KGHSH, LQKENI. V lost 2 bases, J lost 5 bases, and 12 bases lay in between. The CDR3 DNA is TGTGCCAGCTCACCAAGCCAACAGGAAACCGGGGAGCTGTTTTTT. Translated: CASSPSQQETGELFF.

The rearrangement links TRBV5-6 to TRBJ1-2; possible D gene TRBD1, 5 bases. The germline V gene has CDR1 SGHDT and CDR2 YYEEEE. This CDR3 comprises 16 residues. The V gene lost 2 bases and the J gene lost 4 bases, with 18 bases spanning the gap. CDR3 region: CASSLNPQGTSYGYTF. The CDR3 nucleotides are TGTGCCAGCAGCTTAAATCCCCAGGGCACCAGCTATGGCTACACCTTC.

The chain couples TRBV29-1 to TRBJ2-3, with TRBD1 matching 9 bases. V trimming: 5 bases; J trimming: 1 base; junction bases outside the gene matches: 4. The CDR3 has 14 amino acids. The germline V gene has CDR1 SQVTM and CDR2 ANQGSEA. CDR3 in amino acids: CSVKQGARTDTQYF. The CDR3 DNA sequence: TGCAGCGTTAAACAGGGGGCTCGCACAGATACGCAGTATTTT.

The chain recombines TRBV7-3 with TRBJ2-1; 9 nucleotides align to TRBD2. This CDR3 region has 17 residues. V dropped 4 bases and J dropped 5; count of bases not matched to a gene: 12. The germline V gene has CDR1 SGHTA and CDR2 FQGTGA. Written as DNA, the CDR3 is TGTGCCAGCAGCTCCCGACTTGCGGCGGGAGGGAACAATGAGCAGTTCTTC. This translates into CASSSRLAAGGNNEQFF.

The rearrangement links TRBV9 to TRBJ2-3; perhaps TRBD2 as D (6 bases). Germline CDR1 and CDR2: SGDLS and YYNGEE. V lost 1 base and J 5 bases, leaving 11 bases between the germline ends. The CDR3 extends over 14 amino acids. CDR3 DNA sequence: TGTGCCAGCAGCGTAAAACTAGCCGGAGATACGCAGTATTTT. Its protein is CASSVKLAGDTQYF.

This chain joins TRBV5-1 and TRBJ2-3; possibly TRBD2 for D (6 bases). The CDR3 extends over 16 amino acids. Per germline, CDR1 SGHRS and CDR2 YFSETQ. V dropped 3 bases and J dropped 3 bases, with 17 bases sitting between them. The CDR3 here is CASSSAGMAGTDTQYF. For the CDR3, the DNA is TGCGCCAGCAGCTCCGCCGGGATGGCGGGAACAGATACGCAGTATTTT. Complete variable domain (other parts from reference TRBV5-1 and TRBJ2-3): KAGVTQTPRYLIKTRGQQVTLSCSPISGHRSVSWYQQTPGQGLQFLFEYFSETQRNKGNFPGRFSGRQFSNSRSEMNVSTLELGDSALYLCASSSAGMAGTDTQYFGPGTRLTVL.

The chain joins TRBV28 to TRBJ2-7, with 12 positions matching TRBD1. This CDR3 comprises 16 residues. V lost 10 bases to trimming and J lost 1 base; unmatched junction nucleotides: 11. Per germline, CDR1 MDHEN and CDR2 SYDVKM. CDR3 amino acids: CATEGTGGLNSYEQYF. The CDR3 nucleotides are TGTGCCACCGAAGGGACAGGGGGCCTAAATTCCTACGAGCAGTACTTC.

J is TRBJ2-2 and V is TRBV5-8; D unclear. Germline V gene data show CDR1 as SGHTS and CDR2 as YDEGEE. The CDR3 covers 15 residues. The germline V and J ends were trimmed by 1 base and 1 base, with 8 bases remaining between them. CDR3 region: CASSLMSGNTGELFF. CDR3 bases: TGTGCCAGCAGCTTGATGTCAGGGAACACCGGGGAGCTGTTTTTT.

This chain links TRBV6-5 with TRBJ2-7; TRBD1 or TRBD2 may be the D gene (5 bases each). CDR1 is MNHEY, CDR2 SVGAGI, per germline. This CDR3 has 13 residues. Trimming took 7 bases from V and 6 from J, leaving 16 bases between them. The CDR3 DNA is TGTGCCAGCAAGAGGGGCGCCTCCGGCGAGCAGTACTTC. Translation: CASKRGASGEQYF.

The chain carries TRBV10-3 and TRBJ2-5; 11 nucleotides align to TRBD2. CDR1 is ENHRY and CDR2 is SYGVKD in the germline V gene. V gave up 10 bases and J gave up 0 bases; unmatched junction bases: 19. This CDR3 region has 19 residues. The CDR3 protein is CATLGPTISGRADQETQYF. The CDR3 nucleotides are TGTGCCACCCTAGGCCCGACGATTAGCGGGAGGGCCGACCAAGAGACCCAGTACTTC.

The chain combines TRBV30 with TRBJ2-1, with D possibly being TRBD2 (7 bases). Germline lookup yields CDR1 GTSNPN and CDR2 SVGIG (reference sequence). This CDR3 is built from 14 residues. The germline V and J ends were trimmed by 1 base and 14 bases, with 21 bases remaining between them. Written as DNA, the CDR3 is TGTGCCTGGAGTGAAACAGGGTTAAGTGGGGGGGAGTTCTTC. Its protein product is CAWSETGLSGGEFF.

The chain joins TRBV5-1 to TRBJ2-1; the D gene is possibly TRBD2 (6 bases). The CDR3 sequence is 13 residues long. V lost 7 bases and J 4 bases, leaving 12 bases between the germline ends. Germline V gives CDR1 SGHRS, CDR2 YFSETQ. For the CDR3, the DNA is TGCGCCAGCCACGGGACTGGGTACAATGAGCAGTTCTTC. Protein: CASHGTGYNEQFF.

This clone was seen once. The chain carries TRBV5-1 and TRBJ2-1, with 14 positions matching TRBD2. The CDR3 is made up of 17 amino acids. Germline lookup yields CDR1 SGHRS and CDR2 YFSETQ. The V segment lost 5 bases and the J segment 7 bases; nucleotides outside the gene matches: 11. CDR3 in DNA: TGCGCCAGCAGAAACGGCGAGGGACTAGCGGGAGAGAATGAGCAGTTCTTC. Its translation: CASRNGEGLAGENEQFF.

This rearrangement joins TRBV29-1 to TRBJ1-4; 8 nucleotides agree with TRBD1. The germline gives CDR1 SQVTM, CDR2 ANQGSEA. The CDR3 consists of 15 residues. V lost 4 bases and J lost 0; bases outside the gene matches: 4. CDR3 DNA sequence: TGCAGCGTTGGTCAGGGGGCCGCAACTAATGAAAAACTGTTTTTT. It encodes CSVGQGAATNEKLFF.

The rearrangement joins TRBV11-2 to TRBJ2-5; D not certain. Germline assignment: CDR1 SGHAT and CDR2 FQNNGV. The CDR3 is 16 amino acids. V was pared by 5 bases and J by 4 bases, with 20 bases between. The CDR3 protein is CASSPWMRRRAETQYF. The CDR3 nucleotides read TGTGCCAGCAGCCCCTGGATGAGGAGACGGGCAGAGACCCAGTACTTC.

This chain joins TRBV7-2 and TRBJ2-7; 7 nucleotides match TRBD1. Trimming removed 6 bases from V and 5 bases from J; junction bases left unmatched: 13. Germline-derived CDR1 and CDR2 are SGHTA and FQGNSA. The CDR3 covers 15 residues. CDR3 sequence reads: CASSYTSTGDHEQYF. The CDR3 bases are TGTGCCAGCAGTTACACCTCTACAGGGGACCACGAGCAGTACTTC.

This clone came up once. The same CDR3 is also encoded by other DNA sequences in this sample. The J gene is TRBJ2-3, the V gene TRBV18; no definite D call. The CDR3 loop spans 12 amino acids. The V and J ends lost 3 bases and 4 bases respectively, with 5 bases between them. The V gene's germline CDR1 is KGHSH and CDR2 LQKENI. CDR3 sequence (DNA): TGTGCCAGCTCACCCCCTGCAGATACGCAGTATTTT. This gives the protein CASSPPADTQYF.

The rearrangement links TRBV9 to TRBJ2-5; 8 bases map to TRBD1. Unmatched junction bases numbered 11, after V lost 2 bases and J lost 5 bases. This CDR3 comprises 16 residues. Looked up from germline, CDR1 is SGDLS and CDR2 is YYNGEE. CDR3 residues: CASSVSGTGLSETQYF. In DNA form, the CDR3 reads TGTGCCAGCAGCGTCTCCGGGACAGGTTTAAGCGAGACCCAGTACTTC.

This clone was recorded only once. J is TRBJ1-5 and V is TRBV28; unclear D gene. V dropped 6 bases and J dropped 4 bases, with 13 bases sitting between them. Germline loops: CDR1 MDHEN, CDR2 SYDVKM. The CDR3 contains 14 residues. CDR3 sequence (DNA): TGTGCCAGCAGGGACCGTCTTCCGAATCAGCCCCAGCATTTT. The encoded protein is CASRDRLPNQPQHF.

This chain joins TRBV27 and TRBJ2-5; a possible D gene is TRBD1 (6 bases). Germline CDR1 MNHEY, CDR2 SMNVEV (reference sequence). V was shortened by 6 bases and J by 2 bases, with 10 bases between the two germline ends. This CDR3 has 13 residues. CDR3 sequence (DNA): TGTGCCAGCAGAGGACAGTTACAAGAGACCCAGTACTTC. Its protein product is CASRGQLQETQYF.

This rearrangement joins TRBV4-2 to TRBJ2-4; D ambiguous. Germline CDR1 reads LGHNA; CDR2 reads YNFKEQ. V lost 3 bases, J lost 1 base, and 13 bases lay in between. The CDR3 runs 16 residues. Here the CDR3 DNA reads TGTGCCAGCAGCCAGGTTAGGTCCTCCGCCAAAAACATTCAGTACTTC. Its translation: CASSQVRSSAKNIQYF.

The rearrangement links TRBV2 to TRBJ2-1; D possibly corresponds to TRBD2 (6 bases). The ends were cut back, 8 bases at V and 5 bases at J, with 19 bases in the middle. Germline loops: CDR1 SNHLY, CDR2 FYNNEI. This CDR3 has 15 residues. The CDR3 protein is CASFPGLGWHNEQFF. In nucleotides, the CDR3 is TGTGCCAGCTTCCCGGGACTGGGGTGGCACAATGAGCAGTTCTTC.

The chain combines TRBV2 with TRBJ1-1; TRBD1 aligns across 7 bases. The CDR3 contains 15 residues. Losses at the gene ends were 7 bases for V and 4 bases for J; bases not matched to a gene: 12. Germline V gene sequence: CDR1 SNHLY, CDR2 FYNNEI. The CDR3 bases are TGTGCCAGCACTGTACAGGGGTTAGGGGGCACTGAAGCTTTCTTT. Amino acid sequence: CASTVQGLGGTEAFF.

The chain links TRBV7-8 to TRBJ2-1; TRBD2 aligns across 10 bases. Looked up from germline, CDR1 is SGHVS and CDR2 is FQNEAQ. The CDR3 totals 18 residues. With 4 bases clipped from V and 6 bases from J, the junction kept 15 bases outside the gene matches. The CDR3 DNA reads TGTGCCAGCAGCTCCCGGACTAGCGGAGCTCATCGGGCCAATGAGCAGTTCTTC. This codes for CASSSRTSGAHRANEQFF.

The chain uses TRBV12-5 and TRBJ2-1; 10 bases are shared with TRBD2. The length of the CDR3 is 15 residues. Germline CDR1 reads LGHNT; CDR2 reads FRNRAP. V lost 4 bases, J lost 7 bases, and 7 bases stayed unmatched. The CDR3 sequence: CASGYSSGSGNEQFF. In nucleotides, the CDR3 is TGTGCTAGTGGTTATTCTAGCGGGAGTGGAAATGAGCAGTTCTTC.

The chain has TRBV27 and TRBJ2-3, with D tentatively TRBD2 (6 bases). In germline, CDR1 is MNHEY, CDR2 SMNVEV (reference sequence). Trimming removed 3 bases at V and 3 bases at J, with 16 bases between. The CDR3 has 16 residues. This CDR3 reads CASSFPTRNLTDTQYF. For the CDR3, the DNA is TGTGCCAGCAGTTTCCCGACTAGGAATCTGACAGATACGCAGTATTTT.

This rearrangement joins TRBV12-5 to TRBJ2-1; D remains ambiguous. The CDR3 runs 14 residues. V was trimmed by 4 bases and J by 9 bases, leaving 16 bases between them. CDR1 is LGHNT and CDR2 is FRNRAP in the germline V gene. In nucleotides, the CDR3 is TGTGCTAGTGGTTCCCAGGACGCTCGAGGTGAGCAGTTCTTC. Translating it yields CASGSQDARGEQFF.

The chain has TRBV29-1 and TRBJ1-1; 8 bases map to TRBD1. The CDR3 sequence is 13 residues long. With V trimmed by 5 bases and J by 3 bases, 5 bases remained unmatched. Germline lookup yields CDR1 SQVTM and CDR2 ANQGSEA. The CDR3 nucleotides are TGCAGCGTTCTAGGGACAGGTTACACTGAAGCTTTCTTT. Translated, it gives CSVLGTGYTEAFF.

This chain joins TRBV9 and TRBJ2-2, with unresolved D. Germline-derived CDR1 and CDR2 are SGDLS and YYNGEE. The germline V and J ends were trimmed by 1 base and 5 bases, with 12 bases remaining between them. CDR3 size: 15 residues. CDR3 residues: CASSVSGRITGELFF. Written as DNA, the CDR3 is TGTGCCAGCAGCGTATCTGGGCGGATAACCGGGGAGCTGTTTTTT. The entire variable domain, with the rest obtained from reference TRBV9 and TRBJ2-2, is as follows: DSGVTQTPKHLITATGQRVTLRCSPRSGDLSVYWYQQSLDQGLQFLIQYYNGEERAKGNILERFSAQQFPDLHSELNLSSLELGDSALYFCASSVSGRITGELFFGEGSRLTVL.

The chain is built from TRBV19 and TRBJ1-6, with D perhaps matching TRBD1 (5 bases). This CDR3 is 14 amino acids long. CDR1 LNHDA and CDR2 SQIVND come from the germline V gene (reference sequence). The V end was cut by 11 bases, the J end by 5 bases, with 16 bases between. The CDR3 protein is CACSWGRNNSPLHF. In DNA form, the CDR3 reads TGTGCCTGCAGCTGGGGGAGGAATAATTCACCCCTCCACTTT.